Presented here are 15 T cell receptor beta chains from one specimen sequenced in a study of CD8 T cells in ankylosing spondylitis. Study results and caveats: Ankylosing spondylitis blood seemed to carry a telltale TCR beta motif made of seven or eight highly homologous variants.

These TCRs are of unknown antigen specificity. From the 5' RACE reads, TCRdb called clonotypes with MiXCR, one entry per CDR3 protein. The sample yields approximately 520,000 distinct CDR3 sequences, approximately 5% seen once. Sample: blood, either unsorted or a sorted T cell fraction (not recorded which). These receptors all come from a male donor with ankylosing spondylitis.

At least ten counts were recorded for this clonotype. CDR3 in DNA: TGTGCCATCAGGCCGGACGGGAACACTGAAGCTTTCTTT. As protein: CAIRPDGNTEAFF. The chain uses TRBV10-3 and TRBJ1-1, with D hard to call. Trimming took 6 bases from V and 1 from J, leaving 9 bases between them. CDR3 length: 13 amino acids. CDR1 ENHRY and CDR2 SYGVKD come from the germline V gene.

This clonotype was seen repeatedly, ten times or more. V and J are TRBV5-1 and TRBJ1-1, with 9 bases aligning to TRBD1. V shed 3 bases, J shed 5 bases, and the junction held 2 bases outside the gene matches. Germline CDR1 and CDR2: SGHRS and YFSETQ. The CDR3 consists of 13 residues. This chain's CDR3 is CASSWTGETEAFF. The CDR3 DNA sequence: TGCGCCAGCAGCTGGACAGGGGAGACTGAAGCTTTCTTT.

CDR3 coding DNA: TGTGCCAGCAGCGTCGACGGGACAGGCCTCTACGAGCAGTACTTC. Residues: CASSVDGTGLYEQYF. The rearrangement uses TRBV7-8 and TRBJ2-7; TRBD1 matches 8 bases. V lost 5 bases, J lost 3 bases, and 9 bases stayed unmatched. CDR1 and CDR2 from the germline V gene are SGHVS and FQNEAQ. CDR3 length: 15 residues.

This clonotype has ten or more counts. The CDR3 spells CASSRPMTGDPYEQYF. The DNA for the CDR3 is TGTGCCAGCAGTCGACCCATGACAGGGGATCCCTACGAGCAGTACTTC. This chain connects TRBV6-2 or TRBV6-3 to TRBJ2-7; 8 bases are shared with TRBD1. The germline gives CDR1 MNHEY, CDR2 SVGEGT. The CDR3 sequence is 16 residues long. V lost 5 bases and J lost 2; bases outside the gene matches: 11.

This clonotype was observed at least ten times. V usage is TRBV5-1 and J usage is TRBJ1-1; no clear D. The CDR3 consists of 13 residues. From germline, CDR1 is SGHRS and CDR2 YFSETQ. V lost 4 bases, J lost 1 base, and 8 bases lay in between. The CDR3 loop is CASSKNQNTEAFF. In DNA form, the CDR3 reads TGCGCCAGCAGCAAGAACCAGAACACTGAAGCTTTCTTT. Drawing the rest from reference TRBV5-1 and TRBJ1-1, the complete variable domain is KAGVTQTPRYLIKTRGQQVTLSCSPISGHRSVSWYQQTPGQGLQFLFEYFSETQRNKGNFPGRFSGRQFSNSRSEMNVSTLELGDSALYLCASSKNQNTEAFFGQGTRLTVV.

This clonotype showed up many times. V and J are TRBV28 and TRBJ1-2; tentatively, D is TRBD1 (6 bases). This CDR3 spans 15 amino acids. Germline CDR1 MDHEN, CDR2 SYDVKM. Trimming removed 4 bases from V and 4 bases from J, with 16 bases in between. CDR3: CASSSQGSGAYGYTF. The CDR3 DNA reads TGTGCCAGCAGTTCCCAGGGATCGGGGGCCTATGGCTACACCTTC.

This clonotype was seen at least ten times. This rearrangement joins TRBV20-1 to TRBJ1-1, with D unclear. CDR1 is DFQATT, CDR2 SNEGSKA, per germline (reference sequence). The CDR3 covers 14 residues. V was shortened by 6 bases and J by 3 bases, with 17 bases between the two germline ends. DNA for the CDR3: TGCAGTGCCGAGGGTCTCGTTGACTACACTGAAGCTTTCTTT. Protein product: CSAEGLVDYTEAFF.

This clonotype showed up many times. The gene calls are TRBV5-1 and TRBJ2-7; a possible D gene is TRBD1 (5 bases). Trimming removed 4 bases from V and 2 bases from J, with 13 bases in between. The germline V gene has CDR1 SGHRS and CDR2 YFSETQ. The CDR3 has 14 amino acids. The CDR3 region has the DNA TGCGCCAGCAGCGCGAAGGGGTCCCCCTACGAGCAGTACTTC. Its protein is CASSAKGSPYEQYF.

Turning to this clonotype: One base away lies a much larger clone, so this may be a sequencing read error. The CDR3 DNA reads as TGCGCCAGCAGCGCGAGAGGGGTTGGCACAGATATGCAGTATTTT. Its protein is CASSARGVGTDMQYF. V is TRBV5-1 and J is TRBJ2-3; the D call may be TRBD1 or TRBD2 (5 bases each). Germline loops: CDR1 SGHRS, CDR2 YFSETQ. The CDR3 is 15 amino acids.

The V gene is TRBV4-1, the J gene TRBJ1-2, with 9 bases aligning to TRBD1. The length of the CDR3 is 16 residues. V lost 4 bases and J lost 1; bases outside the gene matches: 7. Germline CDR1 reads MGHRA; CDR2 reads YSYEKL. CDR3 sequence reads: CASSLYPGQGNYGYTF. In DNA form, the CDR3 reads TGCGCCAGCAGCCTATACCCGGGACAGGGTAACTATGGCTACACCTTC.

This clonotype was found a few times. The V gene is TRBV7-6, the J gene TRBJ2-5, with D perhaps TRBD1 or TRBD2 (5 bases each). Trimming took off 1 base at V and 5 bases at J, with 14 bases between the two ends. The CDR3 consists of 15 residues. CDR1 is SGHVS, CDR2 FNYEAQ, per germline. The CDR3 spells CASSLVLGEGETQYF. CDR3 in DNA: TGTGCCAGCAGCTTAGTGTTGGGTGAGGGGGAGACCCAGTACTTC.

This clonotype was picked up many times. The CDR3 DNA reads TGCGCCAGCAGCTCCCTTGGGGGTGACAATGAGCAGTTCTTC. Translating gives CASSSLGGDNEQFF. The chain couples TRBV5-1 to TRBJ2-1; D might be TRBD1 or TRBD2, each matching 5 bases. V lost 3 bases and J 5 bases, leaving 12 bases between the germline ends. Germline V CDR1 and CDR2: SGHRS, YFSETQ. The CDR3 is 14 amino acids.

This clonotype was seen at least ten times. The V gene is TRBV7-8, the J gene TRBJ2-5; perhaps TRBD2 as D (6 bases). The CDR3 is made up of 14 amino acids. The germline V gene encodes CDR1 SGHVS and CDR2 FQNEAQ. Trimming took off 3 bases at V and 3 bases at J, with 11 bases between the two ends. The DNA of the CDR3 is TGTGCCAGCAGCTTCCGGACTATTGAAGAGACCCAGTACTTC. This encodes CASSFRTIEETQYF.

This clonotype was detected many times. The genes are TRBV4-3 and TRBJ2-1, with a tentative D call TRBD2 (6 bases). V lost 0 bases, J lost 9 bases, and 9 bases lay in between. In germline, CDR1 is LGHNA, CDR2 YSLEER. The CDR3 is made up of 13 amino acids. The CDR3 sequence: CASSQDPGGEQFF. The CDR3 DNA reads as TGCGCCAGCAGCCAAGATCCCGGGGGTGAGCAGTTCTTC.

This clonotype was observed many times. The chain carries TRBV5-1 and TRBJ2-7; no firm D call. The germline V gene has CDR1 SGHRS and CDR2 YFSETQ. The length of the CDR3 is 14 residues. The V gene lost 0 bases and the J gene lost 5 bases, with 12 bases spanning the gap. The CDR3 region is CASSLAGIYHEQYF. The CDR3 DNA is TGCGCCAGCAGCTTGGCCGGTATTTACCACGAGCAGTACTTC.